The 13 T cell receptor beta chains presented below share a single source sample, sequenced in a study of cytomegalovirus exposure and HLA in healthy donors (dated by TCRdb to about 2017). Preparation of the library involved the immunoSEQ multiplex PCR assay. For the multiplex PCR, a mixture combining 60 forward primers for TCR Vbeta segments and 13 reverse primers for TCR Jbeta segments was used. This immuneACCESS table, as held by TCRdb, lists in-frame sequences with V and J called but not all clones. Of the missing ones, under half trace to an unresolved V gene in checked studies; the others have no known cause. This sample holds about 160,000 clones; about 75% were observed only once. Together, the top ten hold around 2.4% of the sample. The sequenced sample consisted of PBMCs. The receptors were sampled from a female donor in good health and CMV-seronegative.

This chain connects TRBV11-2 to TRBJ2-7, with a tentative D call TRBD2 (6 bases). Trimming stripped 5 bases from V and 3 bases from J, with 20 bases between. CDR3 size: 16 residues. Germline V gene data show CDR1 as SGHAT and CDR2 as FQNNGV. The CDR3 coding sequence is TGTGCCAGCAGCCCTAGCGCAGGGACGGCGAGCTACGAGCAGTACTTC. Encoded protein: CASSPSAGTASYEQYF.

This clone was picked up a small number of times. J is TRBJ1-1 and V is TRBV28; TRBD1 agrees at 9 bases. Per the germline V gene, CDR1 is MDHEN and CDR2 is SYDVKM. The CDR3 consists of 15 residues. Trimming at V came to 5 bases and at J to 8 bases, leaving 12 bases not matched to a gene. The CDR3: CASSPLDRDREEAFF. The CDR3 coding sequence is TGTGCCAGCAGTCCGCTAGACCGGGACAGGGAGGAAGCTTTCTTT.

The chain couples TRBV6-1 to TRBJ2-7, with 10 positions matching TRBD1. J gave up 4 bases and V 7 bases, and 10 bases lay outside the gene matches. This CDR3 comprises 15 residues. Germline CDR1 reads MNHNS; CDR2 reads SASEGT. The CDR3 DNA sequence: TGTGCCAGCAAGATCGGGACAGGGGACATATACGAGCAGTACTTC. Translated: CASKIGTGDIYEQYF.

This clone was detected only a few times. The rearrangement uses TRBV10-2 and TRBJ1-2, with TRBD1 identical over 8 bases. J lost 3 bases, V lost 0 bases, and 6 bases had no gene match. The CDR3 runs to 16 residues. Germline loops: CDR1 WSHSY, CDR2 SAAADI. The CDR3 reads CASSESTGQVYYGYTF. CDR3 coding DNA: TGCGCCAGCAGTGAGTCGACGGGACAGGTCTACTATGGCTACACCTTC.

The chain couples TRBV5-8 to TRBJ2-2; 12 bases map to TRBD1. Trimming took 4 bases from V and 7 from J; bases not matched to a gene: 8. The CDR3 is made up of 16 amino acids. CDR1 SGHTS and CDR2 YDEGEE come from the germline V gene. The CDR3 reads CASSRDRGRVGGELFF. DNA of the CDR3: TGTGCCAGCAGCCGGGACAGGGGGCGAGTTGGCGGGGAGCTGTTTTTT.

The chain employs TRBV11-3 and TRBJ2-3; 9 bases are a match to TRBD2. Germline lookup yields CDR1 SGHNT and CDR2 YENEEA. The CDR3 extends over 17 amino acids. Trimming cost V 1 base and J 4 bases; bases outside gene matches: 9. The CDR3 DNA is TGTGCCAGCAGCTTAGGGCGGCGAGCGGGGGGTCCAGATACGCAGTATTTT. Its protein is CASSLGRRAGGPDTQYF.

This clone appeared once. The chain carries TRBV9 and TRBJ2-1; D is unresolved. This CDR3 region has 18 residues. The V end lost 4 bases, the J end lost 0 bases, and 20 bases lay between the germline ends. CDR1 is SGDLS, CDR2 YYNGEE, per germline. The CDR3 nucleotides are TGTGCCAGCAGCCCATCTGGCGGCATCTCTAGCTCCTACAATGAGCAGTTCTTC. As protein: CASSPSGGISSSYNEQFF.

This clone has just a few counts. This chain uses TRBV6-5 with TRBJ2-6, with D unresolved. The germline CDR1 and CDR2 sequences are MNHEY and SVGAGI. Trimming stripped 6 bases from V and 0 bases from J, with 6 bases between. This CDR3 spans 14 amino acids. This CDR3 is CASSVSSGANVLTF. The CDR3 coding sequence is TGTGCCAGCAGCGTCTCCTCTGGGGCCAACGTCCTGACTTTC.

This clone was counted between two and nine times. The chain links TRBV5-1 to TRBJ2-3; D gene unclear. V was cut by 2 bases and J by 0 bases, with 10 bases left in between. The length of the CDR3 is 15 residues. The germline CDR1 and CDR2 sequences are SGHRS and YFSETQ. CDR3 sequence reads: CASSLPETSTDTQYF. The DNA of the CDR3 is TGCGCCAGCAGCTTACCAGAGACTAGCACAGATACGCAGTATTTT.

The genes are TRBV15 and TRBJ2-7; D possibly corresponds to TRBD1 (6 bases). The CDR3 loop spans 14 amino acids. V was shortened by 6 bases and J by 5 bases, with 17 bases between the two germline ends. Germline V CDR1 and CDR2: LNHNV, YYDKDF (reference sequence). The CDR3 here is CATRPDSYSDEQYF. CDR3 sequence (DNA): TGTGCCACCAGACCGGACAGTTATAGTGACGAGCAGTACTTC.

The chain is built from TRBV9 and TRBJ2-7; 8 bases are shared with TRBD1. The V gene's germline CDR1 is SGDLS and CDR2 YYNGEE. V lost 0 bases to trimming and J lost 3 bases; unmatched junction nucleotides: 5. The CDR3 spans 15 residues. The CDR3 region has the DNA TGTGCCAGCAGCGTAGCCGGGACAGGCCTCTACGAGCAGTACTTC. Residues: CASSVAGTGLYEQYF.

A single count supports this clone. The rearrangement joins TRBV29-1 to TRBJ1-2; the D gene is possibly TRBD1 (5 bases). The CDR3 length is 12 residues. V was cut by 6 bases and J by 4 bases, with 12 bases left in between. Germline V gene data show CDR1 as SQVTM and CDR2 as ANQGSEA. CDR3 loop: CSVAARAYGYTF. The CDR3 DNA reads TGCAGCGTCGCCGCCAGGGCCTATGGCTACACCTTC.

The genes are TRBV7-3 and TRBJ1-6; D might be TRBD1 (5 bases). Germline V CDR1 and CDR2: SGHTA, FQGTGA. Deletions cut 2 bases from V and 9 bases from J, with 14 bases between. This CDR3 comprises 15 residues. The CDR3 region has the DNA TGTGCCAGCAGCTTAGTCGGGACGGGGGTTTCACCCCTCCACTTT. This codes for CASSLVGTGVSPLHF.